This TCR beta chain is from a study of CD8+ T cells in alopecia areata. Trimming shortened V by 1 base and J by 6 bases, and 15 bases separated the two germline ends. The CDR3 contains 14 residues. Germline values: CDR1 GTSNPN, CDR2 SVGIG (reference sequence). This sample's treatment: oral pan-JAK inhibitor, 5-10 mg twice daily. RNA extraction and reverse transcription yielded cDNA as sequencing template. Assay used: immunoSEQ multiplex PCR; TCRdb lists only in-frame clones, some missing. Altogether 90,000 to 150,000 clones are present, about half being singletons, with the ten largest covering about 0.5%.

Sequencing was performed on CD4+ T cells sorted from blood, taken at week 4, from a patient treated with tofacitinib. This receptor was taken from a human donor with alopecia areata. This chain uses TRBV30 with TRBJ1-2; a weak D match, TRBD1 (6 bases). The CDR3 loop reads CAWSDFFRGNGYTF. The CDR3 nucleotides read TGTGCCTGGAGTGATTTCTTCAGGGGCAATGGCTACACCTTC. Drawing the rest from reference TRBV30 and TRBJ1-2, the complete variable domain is SQTIHQWPATLVQPVGSPLSLECTVEGTSNPNLYWYRQAAGRGLQLLFYSVGIGQISSEVPQNLSASRPQDRQFILSSKKLLLSDSGFYLCAWSDFFRGNGYTFGSGTRLTVV.